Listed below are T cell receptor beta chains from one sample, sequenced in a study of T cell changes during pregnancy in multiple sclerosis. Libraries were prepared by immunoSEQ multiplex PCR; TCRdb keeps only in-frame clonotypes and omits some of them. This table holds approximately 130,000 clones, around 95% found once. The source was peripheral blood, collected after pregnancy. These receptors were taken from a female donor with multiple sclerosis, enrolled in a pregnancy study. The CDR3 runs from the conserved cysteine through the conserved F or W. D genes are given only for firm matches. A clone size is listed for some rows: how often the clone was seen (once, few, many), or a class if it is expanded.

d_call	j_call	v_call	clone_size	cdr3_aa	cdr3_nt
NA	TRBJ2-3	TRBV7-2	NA	CASSFGGGGTDTQYF	TGTGCCAGCAGCTTTGGGGGAGGCGGCACAGATACGCAGTATTTT
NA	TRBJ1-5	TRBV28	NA	CASSFSTRWAPQHF	TGTGCCAGCAGTTTTTCGACCCGGTGGGCGCCCCAGCATTTT
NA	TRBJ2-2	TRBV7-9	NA	CASSWSGIGELFF	TGTGCCAGCAGCTGGTCGGGGATCGGGGAGCTGTTTTTT
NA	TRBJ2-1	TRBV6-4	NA	CASADNLYNEQFF	TGTGCCAGCGCAGATAACCTCTACAATGAGCAGTTCTTC
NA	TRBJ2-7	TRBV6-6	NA	CASSYSRGGYEQYF	TGTGCCAGCAGTTACTCGAGAGGTGGCTACGAGCAGTACTTC
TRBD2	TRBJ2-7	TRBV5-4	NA	CASSLGASGNQYEQYF	TGTGCCAGCAGCTTGGGGGCTAGCGGGAACCAATACGAGCAGTACTTC
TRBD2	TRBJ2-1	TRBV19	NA	CASSIRTSGYNEQFF	TGTGCCAGTAGTATCAGGACTAGCGGTTATAATGAGCAGTTCTTC
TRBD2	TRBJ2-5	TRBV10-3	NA	CAISETRTSGYQETQYF	TGTGCCATCAGTGAGACCCGGACTAGCGGGTACCAAGAGACCCAGTACTTC
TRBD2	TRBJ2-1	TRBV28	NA	CASSSPGTSGSLLQFF	TGTGCCAGCAGCTCCCCCGGGACTAGCGGGAGTCTATTGCAGTTCTTC
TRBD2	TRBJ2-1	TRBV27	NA	CASSPLGLAGYNEQFF	TGTGCCAGCAGTCCGCTAGGGCTAGCGGGTTACAATGAGCAGTTCTTC
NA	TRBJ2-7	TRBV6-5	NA	CASSYTSDGVNEQYF	TGTGCCAGCAGTTACACTAGTGACGGGGTGAACGAGCAGTACTTC
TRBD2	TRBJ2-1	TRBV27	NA	CASSPRALAGGLYNEQFF	TGTGCCAGCAGTCCCCGGGCGCTAGCGGGAGGTCTCTACAATGAGCAGTTCTTC
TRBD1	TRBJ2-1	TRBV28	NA	CATFLEGQYNEQFF	TGTGCCACCTTTTTAGAGGGACAGTACAATGAGCAGTTCTTC
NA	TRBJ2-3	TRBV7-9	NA	CASSGGSDTQYF	TGTGCCAGCAGCGGAGGGTCGGATACGCAGTATTTT
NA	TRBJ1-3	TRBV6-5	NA	CASSRQLLEGNTIYF	TGTGCCAGCAGTCGACAGCTACTTGAAGGAAACACCATATATTTT
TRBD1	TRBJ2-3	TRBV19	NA	CASSIVQGADTQYF	TGTGCCAGTAGTATCGTCCAGGGGGCAGATACGCAGTATTTT
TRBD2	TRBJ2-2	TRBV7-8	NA	CASSWGLAFANTGELFF	TGTGCCAGCAGCTGGGGACTAGCGTTCGCGAACACCGGGGAGCTGTTTTTT
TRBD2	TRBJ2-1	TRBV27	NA	CASRVRLADYNEQFF	TGTGCCAGCCGTGTGCGACTAGCGGACTACAATGAGCAGTTCTTC
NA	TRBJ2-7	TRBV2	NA	CASRDNDSPYEQYF	TGTGCCAGCAGGGACAACGACAGCCCCTACGAGCAGTACTTC
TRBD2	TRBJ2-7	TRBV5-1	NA	CASSPPLSGRVYEQYF	TGCGCCAGCAGCCCGCCCCTTAGCGGGAGGGTCTACGAGCAGTACTTC
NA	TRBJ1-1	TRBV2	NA	CASTMDSWTEAFF	TGTGCCAGCACCATGGACAGTTGGACTGAAGCTTTCTTT
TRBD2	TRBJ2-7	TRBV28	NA	CASSLGLAGDYEQYF	TGTGCCAGCAGTCTGGGACTAGCGGGAGACTACGAGCAGTACTTC
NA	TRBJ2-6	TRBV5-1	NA	CAHPPDSGNSSGANVLTF	TGCGCCCACCCCCCGGACAGCGGAAATAGCTCTGGGGCCAACGTCCTGACTTTC
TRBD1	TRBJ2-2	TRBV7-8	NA	CASSLRDRGPLDTGELFF	TGTGCCAGCAGCCTAAGGGACAGGGGGCCCTTGGACACCGGGGAGCTGTTTTTT
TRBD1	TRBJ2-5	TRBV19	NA	CASSMGQGLETQYF	TGTGCCAGTAGTATGGGACAGGGGCTCGAGACCCAGTACTTC
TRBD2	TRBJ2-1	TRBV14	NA	CASSMRGLAGVEQFF	TGTGCCAGCAGTATGAGGGGACTAGCGGGAGTAGAGCAGTTCTTC
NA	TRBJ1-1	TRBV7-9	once	CASSLEMAALEAFF	TGTGCCAGCAGCTTAGAGATGGCGGCGCTTGAAGCTTTCTTT
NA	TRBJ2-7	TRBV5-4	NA	CASSLQGSYEQYF	TGTGCCAGCAGCTTGCAGGGATCCTACGAGCAGTACTTC
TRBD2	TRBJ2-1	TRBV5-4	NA	CASSFKGLAGRDEQFF	TGTGCCAGCAGTTTTAAGGGACTAGCGGGAAGAGATGAGCAGTTCTTC
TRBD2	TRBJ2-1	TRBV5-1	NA	CASSVLAGEGGEQFF	TGCGCCAGCAGCGTACTAGCGGGAGAAGGCGGTGAGCAGTTCTTC
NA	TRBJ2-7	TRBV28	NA	CASRTGTLLSYEQYF	TGTGCCAGCAGAACAGGGACACTATTATCCTACGAGCAGTACTTC
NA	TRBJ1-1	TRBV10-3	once	CAIRATGRDTEAFF	TGTGCCATCAGAGCTACAGGGCGGGACACTGAAGCTTTCTTT
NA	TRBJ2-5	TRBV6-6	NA	CASSSTLGGQETQYF	TGTGCCAGCAGTTCTACATTGGGGGGTCAAGAGACCCAGTACTTC
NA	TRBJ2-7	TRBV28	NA	CASSLRTENYEQYF	TGTGCCAGCAGTCTCCGGACAGAGAACTACGAGCAGTACTTC
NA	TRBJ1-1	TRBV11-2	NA	CASSLRALNTEAFF	TGTGCCAGCAGCTTACGAGCCTTGAACACTGAAGCTTTCTTT
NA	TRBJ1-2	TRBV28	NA	CASSFTGSVYGYTF	TGTGCCAGCAGTTTTACGGGGTCGGTCTATGGCTACACCTTC
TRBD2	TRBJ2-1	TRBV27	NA	CASSLYAGDTYNEQFF	TGTGCCAGCAGTTTATACGCGGGAGACACCTACAATGAGCAGTTCTTC
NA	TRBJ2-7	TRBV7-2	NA	CASSLAKQGYEQYF	TGTGCCAGCAGCTTGGCGAAACAGGGCTACGAGCAGTACTTC
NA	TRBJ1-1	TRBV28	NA	CASRGDRPLSEAFF	TGTGCCAGCAGGGGTGACAGGCCGCTATCCGAAGCTTTCTTT
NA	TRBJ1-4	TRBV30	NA	CAWSVGPQQGWLRGKLFF	TGTGCCTGGAGTGTAGGTCCCCAACAGGGCTGGTTACGTGGGAAACTGTTTTTT
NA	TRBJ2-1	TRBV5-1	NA	CASSFDLVVYNEQFF	TGCGCCAGCAGCTTCGACCTAGTGGTATACAATGAGCAGTTCTTC
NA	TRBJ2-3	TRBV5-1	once	CASSLEQGLRDTQYF	TGCGCCAGCAGCTTGGAGCAGGGGCTCCGTGATACGCAGTATTTT
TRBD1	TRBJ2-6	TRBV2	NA	CASSGTGTSTGANVLTF	TGTGCCAGCAGTGGGACAGGGACCTCCACTGGGGCCAACGTCCTGACTTTC
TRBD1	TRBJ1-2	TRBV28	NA	CASRGSGGPYGYTF	TGTGCCAGCAGGGGATCAGGGGGCCCCTATGGCTACACCTTC
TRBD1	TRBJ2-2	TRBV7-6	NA	CASREDRHPSSLNTGELFF	TGTGCCAGCAGAGAGGACAGGCACCCGTCGAGCTTGAACACCGGGGAGCTGTTTTTT
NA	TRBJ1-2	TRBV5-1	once	CASSFVDRDFYGYTF	TGCGCCAGCAGCTTTGTTGACAGAGACTTCTATGGCTACACCTTC
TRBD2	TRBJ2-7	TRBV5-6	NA	CASSGRKTSGLEEQYF	TGTGCCAGCAGCGGCCGGAAGACTAGCGGGCTGGAAGAGCAGTACTTC
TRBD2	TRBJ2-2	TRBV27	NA	CASSPSGGGTGELFF	TGTGCCAGCAGTCCCTCGGGGGGGGGAACCGGGGAGCTGTTTTTT
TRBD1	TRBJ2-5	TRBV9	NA	CASSGIGQGPPGTQYF	TGTGCCAGCAGCGGAATTGGACAGGGGCCCCCAGGGACCCAGTACTTC
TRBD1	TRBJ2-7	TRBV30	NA	CAWSVLGQGVYF	TGTGCCTGGAGTGTACTGGGACAGGGGGTGTACTTC
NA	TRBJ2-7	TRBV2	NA	CASRVRGSSYEQYF	TGTGCCAGCAGAGTCCGGGGAAGCTCCTACGAGCAGTACTTC
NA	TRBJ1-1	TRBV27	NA	CASSEDAGMNTEAFF	TGTGCCAGCAGTGAGGATGCGGGAATGAACACTGAAGCTTTCTTT
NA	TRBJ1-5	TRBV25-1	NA	CASSATGQGQPQHF	TGTGCCAGCAGCGCGACAGGTCAAGGTCAGCCCCAGCATTTT
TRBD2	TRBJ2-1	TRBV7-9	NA	CASSLLAVPSYNEQFF	TGTGCCAGCAGCTTACTAGCGGTTCCCTCCTACAATGAGCAGTTCTTC
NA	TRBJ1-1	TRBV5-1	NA	CASSLGSDYTEAFF	TGCGCCAGCAGCTTGGGGTCAGACTACACTGAAGCTTTCTTT
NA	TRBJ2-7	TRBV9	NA	CASSVDHRPTYEQYF	TGTGCCAGCAGCGTAGATCACAGGCCGACCTACGAGCAGTACTTC
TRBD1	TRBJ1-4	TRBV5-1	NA	CASSLWGPGTVNEKLFF	TGCGCCAGCAGCTTGTGGGGTCCTGGGACAGTTAATGAAAAACTGTTTTTT